This T cell receptor (beta chain) appears in the sequencing data of a study of blood T cell repertoires in COVID-19. Study in general: Spain, Italy and the United States supplied samples that represented acute and convalescent COVID-19. The analysed material was cDNA or gDNA that came from T cells, B-cell-depleted T cells, or PBMCs.

In the authors' methods: By means of reference gene primer amplification, nucleated cell counts were estimated. Here immunoSEQ multiplex PCR was the method, and the copy in TCRdb shows in-frame clones only, minus some. For V, J and clone size, that table is used; D and trimming come from the DNA. The table shows about 310,000 clones, with around 90% occurring only once. Germline V gives CDR1 KGHSH, CDR2 LQKENI. Trimming cost V 3 bases and J 11 bases; bases outside gene matches: 3. CDR3 length equals 12 residues. The rearrangement links TRBV18 to TRBJ1-2; 10 bases match TRBD1. Material: peripheral blood. The origin of this receptor is a man aged 50-60 years with active or convalescent COVID-19. CDR3: CASSPGQGEYTF. The DNA of the CDR3 is TGTGCCAGCTCACCCGGACAGGGGGAGTACACCTTC.